This record looks at one T cell receptor (beta chain) sequence and its context. As originally analysed: Nucleated cell number was recorded as an estimate derived from reference gene primer amplification. Sequencing was performed with immunoSEQ multiplex PCR; in TCRdb, only in-frame clones are kept and a portion is missing. Clone size and the V and J calls come from that table; the DNA yielded D and trimming. The table records about 190,000 clones, 75% to 90% of them present only once. The sample comes from a study of blood T cell repertoires in COVID-19. As for the study in general: There were acute and convalescent COVID-19 samples, and they came from the United States, Italy and Spain. Sample material is recorded as cDNA or gDNA derived from T cells, B-cell-depleted T cells, or PBMCs.

The V end was cut by 8 bases, the J end by 2 bases, with 13 bases between. In germline, CDR1 is LNHDA, CDR2 SQIVND (reference sequence). This CDR3 is built from 13 residues. The source is a man aged 70-80 years with active or convalescent COVID-19. The chain is built from TRBV19 and TRBJ2-7; TRBD2 is a possible D gene (6 bases). Sequences were obtained from peripheral blood. The CDR3 spells CASAGGLTYEQYF. DNA of the CDR3: TGTGCCAGTGCCGGGGGACTTACCTACGAGCAGTACTTC.